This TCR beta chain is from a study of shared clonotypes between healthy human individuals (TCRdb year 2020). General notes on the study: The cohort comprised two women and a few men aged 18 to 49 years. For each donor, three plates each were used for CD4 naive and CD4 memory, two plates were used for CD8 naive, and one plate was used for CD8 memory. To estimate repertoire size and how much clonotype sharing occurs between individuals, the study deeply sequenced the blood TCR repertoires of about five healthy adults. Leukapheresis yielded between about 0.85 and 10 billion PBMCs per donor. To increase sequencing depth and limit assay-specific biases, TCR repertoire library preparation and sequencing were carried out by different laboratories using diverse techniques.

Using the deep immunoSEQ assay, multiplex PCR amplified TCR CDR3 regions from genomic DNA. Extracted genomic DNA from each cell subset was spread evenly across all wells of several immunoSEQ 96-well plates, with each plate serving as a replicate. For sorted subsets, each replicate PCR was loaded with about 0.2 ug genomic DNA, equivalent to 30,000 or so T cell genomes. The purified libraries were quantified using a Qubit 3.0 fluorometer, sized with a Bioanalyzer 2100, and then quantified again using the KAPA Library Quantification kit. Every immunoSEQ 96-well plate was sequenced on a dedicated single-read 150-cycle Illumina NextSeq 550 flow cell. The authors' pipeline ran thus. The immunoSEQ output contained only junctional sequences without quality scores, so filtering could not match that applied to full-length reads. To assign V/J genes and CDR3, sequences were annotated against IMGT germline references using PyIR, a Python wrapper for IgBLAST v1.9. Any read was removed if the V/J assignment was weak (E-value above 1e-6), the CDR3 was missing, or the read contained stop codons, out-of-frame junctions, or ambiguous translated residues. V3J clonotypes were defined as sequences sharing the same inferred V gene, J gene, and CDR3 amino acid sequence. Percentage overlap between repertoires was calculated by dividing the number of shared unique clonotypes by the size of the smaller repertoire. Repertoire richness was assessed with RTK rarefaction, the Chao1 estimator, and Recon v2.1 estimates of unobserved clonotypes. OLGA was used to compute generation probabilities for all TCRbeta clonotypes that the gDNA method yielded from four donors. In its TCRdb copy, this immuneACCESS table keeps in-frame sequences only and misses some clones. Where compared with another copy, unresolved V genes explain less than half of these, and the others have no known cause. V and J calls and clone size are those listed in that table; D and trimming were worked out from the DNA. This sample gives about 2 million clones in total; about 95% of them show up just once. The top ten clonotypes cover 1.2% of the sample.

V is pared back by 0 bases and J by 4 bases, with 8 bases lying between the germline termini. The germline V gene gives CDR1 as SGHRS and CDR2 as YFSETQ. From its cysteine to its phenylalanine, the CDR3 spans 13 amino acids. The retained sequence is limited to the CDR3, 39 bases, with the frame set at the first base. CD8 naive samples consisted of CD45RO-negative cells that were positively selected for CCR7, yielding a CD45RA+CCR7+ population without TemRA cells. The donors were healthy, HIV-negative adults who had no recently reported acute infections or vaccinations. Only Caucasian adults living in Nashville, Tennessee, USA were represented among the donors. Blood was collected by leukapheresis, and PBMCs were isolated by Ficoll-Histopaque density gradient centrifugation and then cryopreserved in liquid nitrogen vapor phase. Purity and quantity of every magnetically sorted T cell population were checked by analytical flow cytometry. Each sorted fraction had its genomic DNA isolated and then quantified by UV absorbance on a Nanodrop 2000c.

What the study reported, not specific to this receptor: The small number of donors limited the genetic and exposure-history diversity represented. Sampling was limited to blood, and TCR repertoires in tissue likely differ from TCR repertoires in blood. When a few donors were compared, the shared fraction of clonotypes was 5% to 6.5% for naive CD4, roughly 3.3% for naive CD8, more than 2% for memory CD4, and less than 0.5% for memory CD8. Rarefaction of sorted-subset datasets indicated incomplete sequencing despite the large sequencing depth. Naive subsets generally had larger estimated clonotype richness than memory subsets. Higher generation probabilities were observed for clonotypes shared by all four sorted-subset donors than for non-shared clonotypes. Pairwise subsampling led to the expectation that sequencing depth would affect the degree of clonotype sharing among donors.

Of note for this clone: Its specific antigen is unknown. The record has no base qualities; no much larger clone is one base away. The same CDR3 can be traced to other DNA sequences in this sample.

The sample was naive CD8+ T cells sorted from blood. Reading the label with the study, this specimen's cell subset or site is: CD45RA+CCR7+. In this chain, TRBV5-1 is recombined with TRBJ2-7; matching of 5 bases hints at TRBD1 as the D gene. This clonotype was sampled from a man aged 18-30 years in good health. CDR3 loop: CASSLVPGYEQYF. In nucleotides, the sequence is TGCGCCAGCAGCTTGGTTCCAGGGTACGAGCAGTACTTC.